This TCR beta chain originates from a study of tissue T cells after allogeneic stem cell transplantation. Assay used: immunoSEQ multiplex PCR; TCRdb lists only in-frame clones, some missing. The sample has 20,000 to 25,000 clones; 72% are singletons. About this clone itself: Mouse names are used for the genes. The read terminates 1 residue ahead of where the CDR3 ends, so the germline J gene completes it.

The germline V and J ends were trimmed by 0 bases and 3 bases, with 10 bases remaining between them. Germline assignment: CDR1 GKSSPN and CDR2 SITVG. This CDR3 contains 14 residues. The sample was spleen. The sequence was obtained from a female BALB/c mouse in good health. These mice share the MHC haplotype H2-d. The chain recombines TRBV31 with TRBJ2-4, with D possibly TRBD2 on 7 matching bases. The CDR3 loop is CAWSLMGGQNTLYF. The covered CDR3 bases are TGTGCCTGGAGTCTAATGGGGGGCCAAAACACCTTGTAC.